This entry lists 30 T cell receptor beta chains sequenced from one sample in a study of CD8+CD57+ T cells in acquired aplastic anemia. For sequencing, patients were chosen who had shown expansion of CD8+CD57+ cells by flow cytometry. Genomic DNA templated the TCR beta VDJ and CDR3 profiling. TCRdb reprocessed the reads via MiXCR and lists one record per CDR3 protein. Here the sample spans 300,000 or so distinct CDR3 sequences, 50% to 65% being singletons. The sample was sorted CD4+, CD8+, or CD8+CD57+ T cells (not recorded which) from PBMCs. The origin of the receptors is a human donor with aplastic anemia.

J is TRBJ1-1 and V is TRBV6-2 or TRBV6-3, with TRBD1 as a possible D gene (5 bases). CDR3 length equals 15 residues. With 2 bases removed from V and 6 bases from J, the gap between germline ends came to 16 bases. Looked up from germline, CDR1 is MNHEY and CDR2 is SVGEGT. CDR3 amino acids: CASSYLGVRGAEAFF. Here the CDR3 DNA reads TGTGCCAGCAGTTACCTGGGGGTTAGAGGCGCTGAAGCTTTCTTT.

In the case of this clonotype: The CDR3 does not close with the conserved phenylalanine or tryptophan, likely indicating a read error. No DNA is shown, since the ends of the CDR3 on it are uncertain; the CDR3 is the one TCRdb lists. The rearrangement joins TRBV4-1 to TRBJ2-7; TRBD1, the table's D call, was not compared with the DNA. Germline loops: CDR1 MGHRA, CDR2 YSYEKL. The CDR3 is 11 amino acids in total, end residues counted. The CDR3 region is CASSQGAATYT.

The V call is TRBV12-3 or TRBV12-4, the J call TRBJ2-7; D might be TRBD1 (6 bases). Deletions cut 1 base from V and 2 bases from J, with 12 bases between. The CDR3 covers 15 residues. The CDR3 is CASSLDLGQPYEQYF. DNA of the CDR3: TGTGCCAGCAGTTTAGATCTAGGACAGCCCTACGAGCAGTACTTC.

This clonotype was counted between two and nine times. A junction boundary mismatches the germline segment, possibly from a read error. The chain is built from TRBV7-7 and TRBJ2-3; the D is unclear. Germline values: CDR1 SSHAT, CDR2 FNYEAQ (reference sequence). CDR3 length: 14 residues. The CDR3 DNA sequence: TGTGCTAGCAGCGCCGTAGGGAGCACAGATACGCAGTATTTT. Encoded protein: CASSAVGSTDTQYF. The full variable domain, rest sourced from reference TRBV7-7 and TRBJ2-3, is GAGVSQSPRYKVTKRGQDVTLRCDPISSHATLYWYQQALGQGPEFLTYFNYEAQPDKSGLPSDRFSAERPEGSISTLTIQRTEQRDSAMYRCASSAVGSTDTQYFGPGTRLTVL.

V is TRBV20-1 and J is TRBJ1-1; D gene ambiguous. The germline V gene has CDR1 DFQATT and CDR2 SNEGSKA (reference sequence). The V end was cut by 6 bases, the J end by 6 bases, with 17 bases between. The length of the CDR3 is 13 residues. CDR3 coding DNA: TGCAGTGCCAGCAGTTTGACTGTACCTGAAGCTTTCTTT. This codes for CSASSLTVPEAFF.

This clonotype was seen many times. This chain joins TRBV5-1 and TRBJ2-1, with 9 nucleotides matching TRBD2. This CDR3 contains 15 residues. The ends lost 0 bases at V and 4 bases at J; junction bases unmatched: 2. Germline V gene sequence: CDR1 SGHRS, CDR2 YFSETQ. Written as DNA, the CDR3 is TGCGCCAGCAGCTTGGGCGGGGGGGGGTACAATGAGCAGTTCTTC. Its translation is CASSLGGGGYNEQFF.

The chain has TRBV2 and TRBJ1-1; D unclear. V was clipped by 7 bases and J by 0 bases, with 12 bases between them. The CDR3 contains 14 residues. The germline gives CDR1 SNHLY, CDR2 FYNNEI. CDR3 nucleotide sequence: TGTGCCAGCATTCGTGAGCCCATGAACACTGAAGCTTTCTTT. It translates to CASIREPMNTEAFF.

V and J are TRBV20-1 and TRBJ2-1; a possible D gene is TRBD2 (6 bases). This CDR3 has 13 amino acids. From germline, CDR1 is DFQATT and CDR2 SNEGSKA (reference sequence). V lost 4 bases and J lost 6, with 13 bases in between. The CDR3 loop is CSATRLEVNEQFF. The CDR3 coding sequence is TGCAGTGCTACCAGACTAGAGGTCAATGAGCAGTTCTTC.

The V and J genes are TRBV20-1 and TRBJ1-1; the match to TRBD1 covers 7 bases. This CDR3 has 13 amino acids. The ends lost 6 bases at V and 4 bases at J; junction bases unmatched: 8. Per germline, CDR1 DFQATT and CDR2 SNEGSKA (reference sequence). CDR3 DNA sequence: TGCAGTGCCAGCGGACAGGAGAGCACTGAAGCTTTCTTT. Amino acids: CSASGQESTEAFF.

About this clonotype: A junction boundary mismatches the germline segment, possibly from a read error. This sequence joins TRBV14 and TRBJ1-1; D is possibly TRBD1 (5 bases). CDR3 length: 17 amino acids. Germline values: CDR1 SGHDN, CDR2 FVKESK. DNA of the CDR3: TGCGCCAGCAGTTTGCGGGGGAGCACCGGGGGGAGCACTGAAGCTTTCTTT. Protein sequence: CASSLRGSTGGSTEAFF. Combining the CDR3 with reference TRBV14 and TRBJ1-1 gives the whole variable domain EAGVTQFPSHSVIEKGQTVTLRCDPISGHDNLYWYRRVMGKEIKFLLHFVKESKQDESGMPNNRFLAERTGGTYSTLKVQPAELEDSGVYFCASSLRGSTGGSTEAFFGQGTRLTVV.

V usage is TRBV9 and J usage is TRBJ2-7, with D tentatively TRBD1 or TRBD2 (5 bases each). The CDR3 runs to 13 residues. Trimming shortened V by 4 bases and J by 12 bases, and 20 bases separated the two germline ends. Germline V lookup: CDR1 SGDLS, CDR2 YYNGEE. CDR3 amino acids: CASSPRDGRLMYF. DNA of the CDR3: TGTGCCAGCAGCCCACGGGACGGGCGGTTGATGTACTTC.

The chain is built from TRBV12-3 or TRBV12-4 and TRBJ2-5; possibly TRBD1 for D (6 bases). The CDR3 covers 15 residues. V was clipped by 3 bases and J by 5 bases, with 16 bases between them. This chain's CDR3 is CASSLASRGSETQYF. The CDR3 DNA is TGTGCCAGCAGTTTGGCGTCGAGGGGGAGTGAGACCCAGTACTTC.

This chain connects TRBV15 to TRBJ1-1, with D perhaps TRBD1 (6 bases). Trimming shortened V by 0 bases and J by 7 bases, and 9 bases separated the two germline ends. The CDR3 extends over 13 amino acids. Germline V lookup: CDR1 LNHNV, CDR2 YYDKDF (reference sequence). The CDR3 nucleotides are TGTGCCACCAGCAGAGACAGGGGCGGTGAAGCTTTCTTT. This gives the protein CATSRDRGGEAFF.

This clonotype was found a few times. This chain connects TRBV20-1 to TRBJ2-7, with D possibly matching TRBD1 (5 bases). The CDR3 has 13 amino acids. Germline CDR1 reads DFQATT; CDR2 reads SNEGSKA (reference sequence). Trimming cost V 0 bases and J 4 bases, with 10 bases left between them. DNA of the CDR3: TGCAGTGCTAGAGATCCCAGGGCGTACGAGCAGTACTTC. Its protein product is CSARDPRAYEQYF.

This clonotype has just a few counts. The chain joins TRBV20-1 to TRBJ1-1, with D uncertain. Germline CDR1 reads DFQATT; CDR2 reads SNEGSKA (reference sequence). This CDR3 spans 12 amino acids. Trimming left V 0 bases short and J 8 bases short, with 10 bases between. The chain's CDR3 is CSARDIGLEAFF. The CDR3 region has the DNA TGCAGTGCTAGAGATATTGGATTGGAAGCTTTCTTT.

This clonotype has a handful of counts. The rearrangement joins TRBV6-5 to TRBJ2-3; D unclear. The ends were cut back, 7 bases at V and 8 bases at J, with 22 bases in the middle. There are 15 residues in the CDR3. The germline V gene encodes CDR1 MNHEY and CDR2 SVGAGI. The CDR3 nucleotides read TGTGCCAGCACCAAAAAGGGCCCCCTGATGGGTACGCAGTATTTT. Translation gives CASTKKGPLMGTQYF.

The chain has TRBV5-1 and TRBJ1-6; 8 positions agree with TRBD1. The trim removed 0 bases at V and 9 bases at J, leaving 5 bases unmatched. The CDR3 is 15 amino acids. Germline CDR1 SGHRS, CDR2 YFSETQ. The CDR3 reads CASSLARDRRSPLHF. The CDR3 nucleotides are TGCGCCAGCAGCTTGGCCCGGGACAGGCGTTCACCCCTCCACTTT.

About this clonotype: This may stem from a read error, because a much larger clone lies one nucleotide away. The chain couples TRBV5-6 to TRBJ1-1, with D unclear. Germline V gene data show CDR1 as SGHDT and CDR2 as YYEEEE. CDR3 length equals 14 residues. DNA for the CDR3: TGTGCCAGCAGCTTGGGTAGGGAGAACAGTGAAGCTTTCTTT. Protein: CASSLGRENSEAFF.

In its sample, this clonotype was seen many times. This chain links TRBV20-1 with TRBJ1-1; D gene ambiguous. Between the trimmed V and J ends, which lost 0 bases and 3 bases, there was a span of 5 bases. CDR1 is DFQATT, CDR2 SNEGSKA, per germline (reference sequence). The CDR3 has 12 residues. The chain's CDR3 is CSAREGHTEAFF. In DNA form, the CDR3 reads TGCAGTGCTAGAGAGGGTCACACTGAAGCTTTCTTT.

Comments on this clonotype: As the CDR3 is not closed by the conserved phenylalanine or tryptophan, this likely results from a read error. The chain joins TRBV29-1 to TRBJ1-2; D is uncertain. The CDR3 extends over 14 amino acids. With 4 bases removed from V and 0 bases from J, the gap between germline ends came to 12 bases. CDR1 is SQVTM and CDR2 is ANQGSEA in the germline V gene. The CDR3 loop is CSVVKGGTNYGYTL. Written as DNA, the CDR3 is TGCAGCGTTGTAAAGGGAGGAACTAACTATGGCTACACCCTC.

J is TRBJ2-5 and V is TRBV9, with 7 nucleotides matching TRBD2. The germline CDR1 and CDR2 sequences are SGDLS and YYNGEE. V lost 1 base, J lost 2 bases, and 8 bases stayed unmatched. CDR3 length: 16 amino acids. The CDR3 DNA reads TGTGCCAGCAGCGTAACGCCCCGGGGGGAACAAGAGACCCAGTACTTC. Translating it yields CASSVTPRGEQETQYF.

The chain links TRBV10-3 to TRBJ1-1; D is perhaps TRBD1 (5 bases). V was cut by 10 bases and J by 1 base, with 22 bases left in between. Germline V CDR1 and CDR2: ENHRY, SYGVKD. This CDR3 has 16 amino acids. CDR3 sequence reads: CATRAHGRITNTEAFF. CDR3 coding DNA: TGTGCCACCAGGGCCCATGGACGGATAACGAACACTGAAGCTTTCTTT.

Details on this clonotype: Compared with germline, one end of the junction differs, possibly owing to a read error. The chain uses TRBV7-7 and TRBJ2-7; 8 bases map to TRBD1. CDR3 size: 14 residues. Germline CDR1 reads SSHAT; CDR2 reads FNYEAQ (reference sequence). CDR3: CASSQSGQANEQYF. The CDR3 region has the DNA TGTGCTAGCAGCCAATCGGGACAGGCTAACGAGCAGTACTTC.

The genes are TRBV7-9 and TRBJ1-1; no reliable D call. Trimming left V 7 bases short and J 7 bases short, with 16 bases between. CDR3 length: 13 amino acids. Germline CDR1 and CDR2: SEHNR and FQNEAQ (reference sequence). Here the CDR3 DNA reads TGTGCCAGCACCACTCAAGGATCACGTGAAGCTTTCTTT. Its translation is CASTTQGSREAFF. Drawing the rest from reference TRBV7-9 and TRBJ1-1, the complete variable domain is DTGVSQNPRHKITKRGQNVTFRCDPISEHNRLYWYRQTLGQGPEFLTYFQNEAQLEKSRLLSDRFSAERPKGSFSTLEIQRTEQGDSAMYLCASTTQGSREAFFGQGTRLTVV.

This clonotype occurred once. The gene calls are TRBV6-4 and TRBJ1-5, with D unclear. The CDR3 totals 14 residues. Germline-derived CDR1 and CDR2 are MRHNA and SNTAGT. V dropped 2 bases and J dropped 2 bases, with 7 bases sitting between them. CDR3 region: CASSDAFGNQPQHF. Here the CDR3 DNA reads TGTGCCAGCAGTGACGCATTCGGCAATCAGCCCCAGCATTTT.

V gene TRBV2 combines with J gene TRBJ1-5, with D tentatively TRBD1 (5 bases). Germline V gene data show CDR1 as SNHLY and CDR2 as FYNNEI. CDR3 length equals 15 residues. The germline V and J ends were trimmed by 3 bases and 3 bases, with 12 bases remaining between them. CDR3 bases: TGTGCCAGCAGTGAGAGCAGGGACCTCAATCAGCCCCAGCATTTT. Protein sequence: CASSESRDLNQPQHF. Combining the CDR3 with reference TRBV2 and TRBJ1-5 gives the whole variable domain EPEVTQTPSHQVTQMGQEVILRCVPISNHLYFYWYRQILGQKVEFLVSFYNNEISEKSEIFDDQFSVERPDGSNFTLKIRSTKLEDSAMYFCASSESRDLNQPQHFGDGTRLSIL.

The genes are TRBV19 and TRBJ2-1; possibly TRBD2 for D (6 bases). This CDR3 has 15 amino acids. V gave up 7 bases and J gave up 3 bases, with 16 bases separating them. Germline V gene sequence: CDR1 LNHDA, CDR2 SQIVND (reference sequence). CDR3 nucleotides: TGTGCCAGTACCTCTAGTGGGAGGTTCTACAATGAGCAGTTCTTC. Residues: CASTSSGRFYNEQFF.

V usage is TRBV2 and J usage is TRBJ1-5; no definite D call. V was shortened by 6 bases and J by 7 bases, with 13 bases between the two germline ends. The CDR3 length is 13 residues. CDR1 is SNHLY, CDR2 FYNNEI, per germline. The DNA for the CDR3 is TGTGCCAGCAGGGAATATAGCGGGCAGCCCCAGCATTTT. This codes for CASREYSGQPQHF.

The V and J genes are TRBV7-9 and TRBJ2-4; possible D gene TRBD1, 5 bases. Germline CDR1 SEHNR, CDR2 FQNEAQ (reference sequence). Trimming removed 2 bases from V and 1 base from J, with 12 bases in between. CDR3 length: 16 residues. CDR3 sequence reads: CASSLQGTLAKNIQYF. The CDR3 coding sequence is TGTGCCAGCAGCTTACAGGGCACGTTGGCCAAAAACATTCAGTACTTC. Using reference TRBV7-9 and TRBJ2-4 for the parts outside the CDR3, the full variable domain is DTGVSQNPRHKITKRGQNVTFRCDPISEHNRLYWYRQTLGQGPEFLTYFQNEAQLEKSRLLSDRFSAERPKGSFSTLEIQRTEQGDSAMYLCASSLQGTLAKNIQYFGAGTRLSVL.

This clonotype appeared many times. CDR3 in amino acids: CASSLRVHTGELFF. The DNA for the CDR3 is TGTGCCAGCAGCTTAAGAGTTCACACCGGGGAGCTGTTTTTT. V gene TRBV7-9 combines with J gene TRBJ2-2; no firm D call. CDR3 length: 14 residues. Per germline, CDR1 SEHNR and CDR2 FQNEAQ (reference sequence). The V end was cut by 2 bases, the J end by 3 bases, with 7 bases between.